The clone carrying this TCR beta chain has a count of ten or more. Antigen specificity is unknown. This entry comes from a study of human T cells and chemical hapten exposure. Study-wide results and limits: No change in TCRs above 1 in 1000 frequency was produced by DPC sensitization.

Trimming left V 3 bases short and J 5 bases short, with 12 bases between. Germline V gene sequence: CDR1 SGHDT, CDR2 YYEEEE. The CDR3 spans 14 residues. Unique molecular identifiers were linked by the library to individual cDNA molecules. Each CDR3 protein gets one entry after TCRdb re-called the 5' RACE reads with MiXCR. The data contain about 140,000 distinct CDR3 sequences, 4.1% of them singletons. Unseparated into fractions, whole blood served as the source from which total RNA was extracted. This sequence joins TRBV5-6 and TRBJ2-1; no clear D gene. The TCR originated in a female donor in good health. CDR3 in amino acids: CASSSTLRNNEQFF. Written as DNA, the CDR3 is TGTGCCAGCAGCTCCACCCTCCGTAACAATGAGCAGTTCTTC.